These 2 T cell receptor beta chains were all obtained from the same sample, sequenced in a study of blood T cell repertoires in COVID-19. Measured with immunoSEQ multiplex PCR; TCRdb has only the in-frame clones, and not every one. The sample has over 100,000 clones, about 85% seen once. Sequencing was carried out using peripheral blood. These receptors all stem from an elderly man with acute or convalescent COVID-19.

The CDR3 here is CASSLGTSGIVDTQYF. In DNA, the CDR3 is TGCGCCAGCAGCCTCGGGACTAGCGGGATTGTAGATACGCAGTATTTT. This rearrangement joins TRBV5-1 to TRBJ2-3; 13 bases map to TRBD2. The germline gives CDR1 SGHRS, CDR2 YFSETQ. The trim removed 4 bases at V and 5 bases at J, leaving 7 bases unmatched. This CDR3 is 16 amino acids long. Combining the CDR3 with reference TRBV5-1 and TRBJ2-3 gives the whole variable domain KAGVTQTPRYLIKTRGQQVTLSCSPISGHRSVSWYQQTPGQGLQFLFEYFSETQRNKGNFPGRFSGRQFSNSRSEMNVSTLELGDSALYLCASSLGTSGIVDTQYFGPGTRLTVL.

V usage is TRBV12-5 and J usage is TRBJ1-3, with 7 bases fitting TRBD1. Trimming cost V 3 bases and J 0 bases; bases outside gene matches: 11. CDR1 is LGHNT, CDR2 FRNRAP, per germline. The CDR3 has 18 residues. The CDR3 DNA follows: TGTGCTAGTGGTTTTGCTACCGGGACAGTTCCCTCTGGAAACACCATATATTTT. Its translation is CASGFATGTVPSGNTIYF.